What follows is one T cell receptor beta chain and its context. Its antigen is still unknown. The V and J ends lost 0 bases and 2 bases, in that order; junction bases with no gene match: 1. There are 14 residues in the CDR3. CDR1 SGDLS and CDR2 YYNGEE come from the germline V gene. Time point described: baseline pretreatment blood. As to treatment: 15 Gy SBRT to primary tumor, nephrectomy 4 weeks later. These data originate in a study of radiation and T cells in renal cell carcinoma. Looking at the study overall: Nephrectomy followed 15 Gy stereotactic body radiation by 4 weeks. General study points: From baseline, blood top tumor clonotypes peaked at 2 weeks post-radiation.

Generated by immunoSEQ multiplex PCR, the TCRdb table keeps only in-frame clones and is missing some. Of 130,000 to 150,000 clones detected, roughly 88% appear once; the ten largest clones hold approximately 12%. The gene calls are TRBV9 and TRBJ2-5, with TRBD1 identical over 7 bases. The sample here was blood, taken from a patient whose treatment included radiotherapy and nephrectomy. The clonotype originates from a woman in her 50s with renal cell carcinoma. The CDR3 DNA is TGTGCCAGCAGCGTAGGGGGACAGCAAGAGACCCAGTACTTC. This gives the protein CASSVGGQQETQYF. Supplemented by reference TRBV9 and TRBJ2-5, the full variable domain reads DSGVTQTPKHLITATGQRVTLRCSPRSGDLSVYWYQQSLDQGLQFLIQYYNGEERAKGNILERFSAQQFPDLHSELNLSSLELGDSALYFCASSVGGQQETQYFGPGTRLLVL.